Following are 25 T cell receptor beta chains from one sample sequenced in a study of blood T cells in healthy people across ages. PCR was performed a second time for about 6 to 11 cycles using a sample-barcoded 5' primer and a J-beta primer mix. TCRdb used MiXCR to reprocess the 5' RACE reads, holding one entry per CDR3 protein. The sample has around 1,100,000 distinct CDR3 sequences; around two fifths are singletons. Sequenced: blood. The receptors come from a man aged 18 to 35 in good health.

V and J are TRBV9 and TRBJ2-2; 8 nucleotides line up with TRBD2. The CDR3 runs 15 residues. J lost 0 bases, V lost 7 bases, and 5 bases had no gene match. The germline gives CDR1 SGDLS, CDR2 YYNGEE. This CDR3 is CASRSGAANTGELFF. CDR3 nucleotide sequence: TGTGCCAGCCGTAGCGGGGCCGCGAACACCGGGGAGCTGTTTTTT.

The CDR3 sequence: CASSLAVSGVYNEQYF. As DNA, the CDR3 is TGTGCCAGCAGCTTGGCGGTATCCGGGGTCTACAATGAGCAGTACTTC. The V gene is TRBV5-6, the J gene TRBJ2-1, with D tentatively TRBD2 (5 bases). The J call is in doubt because the DNA end fits TRBJ2-7 better. The CDR3 is 16 residues long. Per the germline V gene, CDR1 is SGHDT and CDR2 is YYEEEE.

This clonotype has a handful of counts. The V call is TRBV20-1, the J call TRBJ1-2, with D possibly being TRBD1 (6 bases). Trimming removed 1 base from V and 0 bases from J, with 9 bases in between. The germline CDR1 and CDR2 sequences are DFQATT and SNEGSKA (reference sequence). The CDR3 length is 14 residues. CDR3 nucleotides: TGCAGTGCTAGAGGGGACACCACTAACTATGGCTACACCTTC. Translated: CSARGDTTNYGYTF.

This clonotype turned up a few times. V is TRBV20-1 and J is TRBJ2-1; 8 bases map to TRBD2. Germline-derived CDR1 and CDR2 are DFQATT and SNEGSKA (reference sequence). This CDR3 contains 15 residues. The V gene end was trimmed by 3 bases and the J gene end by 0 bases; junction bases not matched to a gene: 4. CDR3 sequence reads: CSARPLAGSYNEQFF. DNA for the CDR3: TGCAGTGCTAGGCCCCTAGCGGGCTCCTACAATGAGCAGTTCTTC.

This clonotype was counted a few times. CDR3 protein: CASSLDRGISYEQYF. Here the CDR3 DNA reads TGTGCCAGCAGCCTCGACAGGGGGATATCCTACGAGCAGTACTTC. This sequence joins TRBV7-2 and TRBJ2-4, with 9 positions matching TRBD1. The end of the DNA fits TRBJ2-7 better, so the J call may be wrong. The CDR3 covers 15 residues. Germline assignment: CDR1 SGHTA and CDR2 FQGNSA.

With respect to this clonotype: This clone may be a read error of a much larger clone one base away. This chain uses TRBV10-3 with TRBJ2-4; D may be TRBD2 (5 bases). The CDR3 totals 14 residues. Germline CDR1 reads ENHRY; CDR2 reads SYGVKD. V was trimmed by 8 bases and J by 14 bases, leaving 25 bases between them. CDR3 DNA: TGTGCCATCGGAACCGAGACTACTACGTACGGGGAGTACTTC. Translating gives CAIGTETTTYGEYF.

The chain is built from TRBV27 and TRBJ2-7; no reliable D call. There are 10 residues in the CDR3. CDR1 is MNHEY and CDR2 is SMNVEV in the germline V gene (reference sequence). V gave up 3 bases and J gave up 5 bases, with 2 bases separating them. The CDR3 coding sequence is TGTGCCAGCAGTTTCGACGAGCAGTACTTC. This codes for CASSFDEQYF.

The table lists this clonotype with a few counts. The CDR3 DNA follows: TGCGCCAGCAGCTTGTTACAGGTGCCAGAGACCCAGTACTTC. This encodes CASSLLQVPETQYF. The rearrangement joins TRBV5-1 to TRBJ2-5, with D tentatively TRBD1 (5 bases). Trimming pared 1 base from V and 4 bases from J, leaving 11 bases between. Germline CDR1 reads SGHRS; CDR2 reads YFSETQ. This CDR3 is 14 amino acids long. Supplemented by reference TRBV5-1 and TRBJ2-5, the full variable domain reads KAGVTQTPRYLIKTRGQQVTLSCSPISGHRSVSWYQQTPGQGLQFLFEYFSETQRNKGNFPGRFSGRQFSNSRSEMNVSTLELGDSALYLCASSLLQVPETQYFGPGTRLLVL.

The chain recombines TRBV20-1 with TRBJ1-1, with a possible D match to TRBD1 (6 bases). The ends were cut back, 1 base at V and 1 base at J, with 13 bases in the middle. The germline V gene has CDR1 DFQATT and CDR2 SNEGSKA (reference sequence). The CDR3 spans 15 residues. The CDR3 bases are TGCAGTGCTAGAGGCCGGGGGGGCGAGAACACTGAAGCTTTCTTT. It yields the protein CSARGRGGENTEAFF.

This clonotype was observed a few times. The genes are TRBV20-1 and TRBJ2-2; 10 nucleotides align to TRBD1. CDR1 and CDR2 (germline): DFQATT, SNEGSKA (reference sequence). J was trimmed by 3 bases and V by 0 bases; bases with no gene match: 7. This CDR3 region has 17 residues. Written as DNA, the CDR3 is TGCAGTGCTAGAGATCTTAGGGGACAGGGGCACACCGGGGAGCTGTTTTTT. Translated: CSARDLRGQGHTGELFF.

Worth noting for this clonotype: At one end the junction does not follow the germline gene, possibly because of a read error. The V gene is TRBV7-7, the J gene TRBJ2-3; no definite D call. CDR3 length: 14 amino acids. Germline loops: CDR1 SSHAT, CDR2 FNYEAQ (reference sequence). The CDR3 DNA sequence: TGTGCTAGCAGCTTTTCCTCGCGCACAGATACGCAGTATTTT. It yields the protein CASSFSSRTDTQYF.

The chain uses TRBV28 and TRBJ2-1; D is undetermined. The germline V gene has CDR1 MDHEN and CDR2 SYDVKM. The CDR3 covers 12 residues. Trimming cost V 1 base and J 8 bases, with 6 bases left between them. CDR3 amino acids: CASSLSADEQFF. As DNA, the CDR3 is TGTGCCAGCAGTTTATCCGCCGATGAGCAGTTCTTC. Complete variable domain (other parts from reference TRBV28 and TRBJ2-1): DVKVTQSSRYLVKRTGEKVFLECVQDMDHENMFWYRQDPGLGLRLIYFSYDVKMKEKGDIPEGYSVSREKKERFSLILESASTNQTSMYLCASSLSADEQFFGPGTRLTVL.

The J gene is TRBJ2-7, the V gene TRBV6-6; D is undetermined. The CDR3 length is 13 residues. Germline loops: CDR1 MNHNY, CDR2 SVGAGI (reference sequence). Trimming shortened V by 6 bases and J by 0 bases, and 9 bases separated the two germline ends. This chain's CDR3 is CASRQPSSYEQYF. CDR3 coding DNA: TGTGCCAGCAGACAGCCAAGCTCCTACGAGCAGTACTTC.

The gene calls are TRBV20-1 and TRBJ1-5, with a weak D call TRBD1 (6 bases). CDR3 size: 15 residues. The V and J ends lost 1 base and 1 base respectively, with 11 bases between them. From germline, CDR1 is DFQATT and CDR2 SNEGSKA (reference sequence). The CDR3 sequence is CSARGGRGSNQPQHF. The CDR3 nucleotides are TGCAGTGCTAGAGGGGGCAGGGGAAGCAATCAGCCCCAGCATTTT.

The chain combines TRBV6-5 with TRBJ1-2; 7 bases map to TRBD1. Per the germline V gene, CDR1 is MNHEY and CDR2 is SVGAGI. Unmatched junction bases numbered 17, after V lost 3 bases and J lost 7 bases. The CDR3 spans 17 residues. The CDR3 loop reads CASSYLVGGIGGSGYTF. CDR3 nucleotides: TGTGCCAGCAGTTATCTGGTGGGGGGAATAGGGGGCTCTGGCTACACCTTC.

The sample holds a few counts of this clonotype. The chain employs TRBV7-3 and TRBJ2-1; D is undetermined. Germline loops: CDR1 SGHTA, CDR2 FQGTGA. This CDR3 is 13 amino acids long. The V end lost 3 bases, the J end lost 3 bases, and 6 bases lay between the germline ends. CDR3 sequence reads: CASSFRIYNEQFF. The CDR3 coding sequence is TGTGCCAGCAGCTTTAGGATCTACAATGAGCAGTTCTTC. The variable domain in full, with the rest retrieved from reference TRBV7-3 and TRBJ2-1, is GAGVSQTPSNKVTEKGKYVELRCDPISGHTALYWYRQSLGQGPEFLIYFQGTGAADDSGLPNDRFFAVRPEGSVSTLKIQRTERGDSAVYLCASSFRIYNEQFFGPGTRLTVL.

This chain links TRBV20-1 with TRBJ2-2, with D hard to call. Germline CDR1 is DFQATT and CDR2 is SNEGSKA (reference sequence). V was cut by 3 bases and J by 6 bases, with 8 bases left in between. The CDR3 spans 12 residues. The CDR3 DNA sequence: TGCAGTGCTAGCCCGCATGCCGGGGAGCTGTTTTTT. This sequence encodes CSASPHAGELFF.

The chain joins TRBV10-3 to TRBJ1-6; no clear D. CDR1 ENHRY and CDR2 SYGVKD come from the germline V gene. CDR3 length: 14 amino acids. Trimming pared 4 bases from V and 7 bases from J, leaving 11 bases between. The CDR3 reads CAISVSAGNSPLHF. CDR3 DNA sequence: TGTGCCATCAGTGTTTCAGCCGGAAATTCACCCCTCCACTTT.

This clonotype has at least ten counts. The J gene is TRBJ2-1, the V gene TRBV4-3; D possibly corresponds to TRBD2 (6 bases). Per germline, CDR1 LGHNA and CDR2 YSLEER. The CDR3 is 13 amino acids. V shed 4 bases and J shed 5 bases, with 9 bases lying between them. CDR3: CASSPGGNNEQFF. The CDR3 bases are TGCGCCAGCAGCCCTGGGGGGAACAATGAGCAGTTCTTC.

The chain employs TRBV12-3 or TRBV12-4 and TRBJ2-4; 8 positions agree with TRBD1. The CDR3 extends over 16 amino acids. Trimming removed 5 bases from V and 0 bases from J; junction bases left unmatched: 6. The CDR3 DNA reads TGTGCCAGCAGTCCCCGGGACAGGCTAGCCAAAAACATTCAGTACTTC. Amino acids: CASSPRDRLAKNIQYF.

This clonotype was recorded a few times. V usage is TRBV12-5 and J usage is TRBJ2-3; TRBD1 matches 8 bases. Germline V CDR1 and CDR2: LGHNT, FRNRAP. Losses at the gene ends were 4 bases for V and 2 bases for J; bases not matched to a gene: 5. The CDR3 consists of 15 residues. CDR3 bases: TGTGCTAGTGGTTCACGGACAGGGACCACAGATACGCAGTATTTT. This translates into CASGSRTGTTDTQYF. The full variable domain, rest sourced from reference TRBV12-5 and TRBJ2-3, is DARVTQTPRHKVTEMGQEVTMRCQPILGHNTVFWYRQTMMQGLELLAYFRNRAPLDDSGMPKDRFSAEMPDATLATLKIQPSEPRDSAVYFCASGSRTGTTDTQYFGPGTRLTVL.

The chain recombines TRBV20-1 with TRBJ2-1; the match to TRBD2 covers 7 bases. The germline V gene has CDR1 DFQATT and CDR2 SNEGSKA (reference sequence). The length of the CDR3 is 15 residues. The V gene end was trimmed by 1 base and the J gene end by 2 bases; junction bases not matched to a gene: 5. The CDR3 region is CSARVGGDPYNEQFF. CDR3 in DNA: TGCAGTGCTAGAGTGGGGGGGGACCCCTACAATGAGCAGTTCTTC.

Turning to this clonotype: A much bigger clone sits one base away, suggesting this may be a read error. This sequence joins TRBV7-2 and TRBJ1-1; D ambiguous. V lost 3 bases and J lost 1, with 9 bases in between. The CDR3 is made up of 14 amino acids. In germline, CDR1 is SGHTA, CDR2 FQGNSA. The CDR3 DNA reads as TGTACCAGCAGCTTTGACGGCGGGAACACTGAAGCTTTCTTT. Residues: CTSSFDGGNTEAFF.

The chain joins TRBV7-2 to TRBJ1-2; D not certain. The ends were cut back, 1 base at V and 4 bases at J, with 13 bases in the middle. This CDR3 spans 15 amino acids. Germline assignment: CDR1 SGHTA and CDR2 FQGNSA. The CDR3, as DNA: TGTGCCAGCAGCTTAGAACGGACCCAAGGCTATGGCTACACCTTC. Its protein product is CASSLERTQGYGYTF.

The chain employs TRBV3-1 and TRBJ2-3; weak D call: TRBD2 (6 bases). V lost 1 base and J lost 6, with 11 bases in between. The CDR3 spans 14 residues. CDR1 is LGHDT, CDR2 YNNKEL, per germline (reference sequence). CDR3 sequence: CASSQGGDHDTQYF. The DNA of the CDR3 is TGTGCCAGCAGCCAAGGGGGGGATCATGATACGCAGTATTTT.